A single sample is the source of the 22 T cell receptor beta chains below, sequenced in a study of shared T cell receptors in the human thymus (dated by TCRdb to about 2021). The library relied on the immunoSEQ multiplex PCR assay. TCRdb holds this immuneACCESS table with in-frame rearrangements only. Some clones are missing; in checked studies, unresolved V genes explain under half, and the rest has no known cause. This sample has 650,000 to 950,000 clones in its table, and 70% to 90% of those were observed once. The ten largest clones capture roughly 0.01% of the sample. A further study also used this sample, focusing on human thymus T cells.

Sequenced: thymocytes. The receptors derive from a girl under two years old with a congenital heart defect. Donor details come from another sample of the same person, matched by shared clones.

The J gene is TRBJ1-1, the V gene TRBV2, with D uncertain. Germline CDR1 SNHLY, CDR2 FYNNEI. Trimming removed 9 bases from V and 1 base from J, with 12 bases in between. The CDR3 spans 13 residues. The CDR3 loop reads CASWRTANTEAFF. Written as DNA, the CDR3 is TGTGCCAGTTGGAGGACGGCGAACACTGAAGCTTTCTTT.

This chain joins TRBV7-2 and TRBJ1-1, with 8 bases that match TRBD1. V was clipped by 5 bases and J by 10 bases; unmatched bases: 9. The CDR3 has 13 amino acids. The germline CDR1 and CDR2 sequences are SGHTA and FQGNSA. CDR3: CASSLGQGVVAFF. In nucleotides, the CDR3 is TGTGCCAGCAGCCTCGGACAGGGTGTGGTAGCTTTCTTT.

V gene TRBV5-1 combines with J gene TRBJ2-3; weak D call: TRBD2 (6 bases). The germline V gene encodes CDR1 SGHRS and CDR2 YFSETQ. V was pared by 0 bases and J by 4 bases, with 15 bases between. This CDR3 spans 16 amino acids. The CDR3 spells CASSLVVGGGPDTQYF. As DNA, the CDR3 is TGCGCCAGCAGCTTGGTGGTCGGGGGAGGCCCAGATACGCAGTATTTT.

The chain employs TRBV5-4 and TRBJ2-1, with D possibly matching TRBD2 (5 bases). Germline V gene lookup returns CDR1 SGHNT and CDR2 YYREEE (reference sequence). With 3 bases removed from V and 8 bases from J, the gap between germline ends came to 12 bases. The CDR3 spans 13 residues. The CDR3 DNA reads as TGTGCCAGCAGCTACCGGGTGGGAGATGAGCAGTTCTTC. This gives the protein CASSYRVGDEQFF.

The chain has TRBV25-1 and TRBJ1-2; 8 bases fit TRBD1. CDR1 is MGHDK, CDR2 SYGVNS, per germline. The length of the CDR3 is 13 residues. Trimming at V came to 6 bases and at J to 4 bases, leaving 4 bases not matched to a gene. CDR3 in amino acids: CASRTGAGYGYTF. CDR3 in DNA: TGTGCCAGCAGGACAGGGGCAGGCTATGGCTACACCTTC.

In DNA form, the CDR3 reads TGTGCCAGCAGTGAGATGACAGGGGAAGTATATCAGCCCCAGCATTTT. Protein product: CASSEMTGEVYQPQHF. The rearrangement uses TRBV6-1 and TRBJ1-5, with TRBD1 matching over 8 bases. The CDR3 contains 16 residues. With V trimmed by 3 bases and J by 5 bases, 9 bases remained unmatched. Germline lookup yields CDR1 MNHNS and CDR2 SASEGT.

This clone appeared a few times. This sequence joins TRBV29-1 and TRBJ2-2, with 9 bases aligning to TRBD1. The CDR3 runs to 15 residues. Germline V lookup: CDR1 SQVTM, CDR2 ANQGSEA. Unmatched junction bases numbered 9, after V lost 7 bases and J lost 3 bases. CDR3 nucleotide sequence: TGCAGCGCCGAGGGGACAGGGAAGGACACCGGGGAGCTGTTTTTT. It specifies CSAEGTGKDTGELFF.

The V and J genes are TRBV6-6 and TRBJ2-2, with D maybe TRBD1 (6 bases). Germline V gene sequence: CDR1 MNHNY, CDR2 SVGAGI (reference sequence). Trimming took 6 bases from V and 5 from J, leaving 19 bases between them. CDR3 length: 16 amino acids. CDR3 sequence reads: CASSRGWGRGTGELFF. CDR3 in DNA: TGTGCCAGCAGCCGAGGTTGGGGCAGGGGAACCGGGGAGCTGTTTTTT.

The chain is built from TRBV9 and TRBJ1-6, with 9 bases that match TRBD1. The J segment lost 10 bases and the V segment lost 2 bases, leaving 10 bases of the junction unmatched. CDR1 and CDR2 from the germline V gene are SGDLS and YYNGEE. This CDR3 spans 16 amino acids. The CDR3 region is CASSVQPGQGSSPLHF. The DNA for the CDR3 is TGTGCCAGCAGCGTCCAACCGGGACAGGGTTCGTCACCCCTCCACTTT.

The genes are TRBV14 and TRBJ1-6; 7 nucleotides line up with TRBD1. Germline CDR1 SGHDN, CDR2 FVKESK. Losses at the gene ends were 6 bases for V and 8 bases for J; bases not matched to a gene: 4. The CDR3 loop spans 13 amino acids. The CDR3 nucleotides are TGTGCCAGCAGACAGGGGAAGGATTCACCCCTCCACTTT. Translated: CASRQGKDSPLHF. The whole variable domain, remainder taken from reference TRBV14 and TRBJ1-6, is EAGVTQFPSHSVIEKGQTVTLRCDPISGHDNLYWYRRVMGKEIKFLLHFVKESKQDESGMPNNRFLAERTGGTYSTLKVQPAELEDSGVYFCASRQGKDSPLHFGNGTRLTVT.

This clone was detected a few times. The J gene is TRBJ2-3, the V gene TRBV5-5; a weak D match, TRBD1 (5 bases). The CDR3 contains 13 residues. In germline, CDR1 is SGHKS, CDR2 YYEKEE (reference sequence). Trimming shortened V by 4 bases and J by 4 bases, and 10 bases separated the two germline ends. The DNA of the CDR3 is TGTGCCAGCAGCCTGGACACCTCAGATACGCAGTATTTT. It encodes CASSLDTSDTQYF. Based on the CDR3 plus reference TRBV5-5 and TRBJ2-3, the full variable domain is DAGVTQSPTHLIKTRGQQVTLRCSPISGHKSVSWYQQVLGQGPQFIFQYYEKEERGRGNFPDRFSARQFPNYSSELNVNALLLGDSALYLCASSLDTSDTQYFGPGTRLTVL.

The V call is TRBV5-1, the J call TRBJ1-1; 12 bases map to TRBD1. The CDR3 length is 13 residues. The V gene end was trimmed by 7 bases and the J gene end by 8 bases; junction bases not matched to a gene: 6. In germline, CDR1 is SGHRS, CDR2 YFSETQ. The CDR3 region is CASAKGTGGEAFF. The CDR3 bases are TGCGCCAGCGCGAAGGGGACAGGGGGCGAAGCTTTCTTT.

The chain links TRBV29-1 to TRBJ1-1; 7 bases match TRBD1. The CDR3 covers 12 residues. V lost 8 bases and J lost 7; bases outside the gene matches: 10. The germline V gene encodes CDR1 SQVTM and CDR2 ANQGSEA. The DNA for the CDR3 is TGCAGCACGACGACAGGGCGAGGTGAAGCTTTCTTT. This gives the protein CSTTTGRGEAFF.

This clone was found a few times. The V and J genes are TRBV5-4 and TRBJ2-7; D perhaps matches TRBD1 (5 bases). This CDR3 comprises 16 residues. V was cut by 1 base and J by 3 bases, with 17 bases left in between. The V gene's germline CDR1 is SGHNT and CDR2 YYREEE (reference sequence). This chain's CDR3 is CASSLTPTSQGYEQYF. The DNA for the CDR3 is TGTGCCAGCAGCTTGACCCCGACCTCCCAGGGCTACGAGCAGTACTTC.

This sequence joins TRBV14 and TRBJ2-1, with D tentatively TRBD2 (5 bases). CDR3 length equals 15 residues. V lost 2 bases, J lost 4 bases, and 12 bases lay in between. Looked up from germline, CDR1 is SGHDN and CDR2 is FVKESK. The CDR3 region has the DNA TGTGCCAGCAGCCAACAGGCCGGGGTATACAATGAGCAGTTCTTC. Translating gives CASSQQAGVYNEQFF.

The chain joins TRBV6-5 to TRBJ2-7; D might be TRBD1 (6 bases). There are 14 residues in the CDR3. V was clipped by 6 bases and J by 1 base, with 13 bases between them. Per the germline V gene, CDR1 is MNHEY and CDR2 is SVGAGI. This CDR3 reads CASSRTESSYEQYF. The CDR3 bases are TGTGCCAGCAGCCGGACAGAGTCGTCCTACGAGCAGTACTTC.

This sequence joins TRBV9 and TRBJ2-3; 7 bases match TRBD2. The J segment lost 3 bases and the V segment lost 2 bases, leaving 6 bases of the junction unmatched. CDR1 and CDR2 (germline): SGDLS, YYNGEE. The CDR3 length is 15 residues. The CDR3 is CASSVRGVGTDTQYF. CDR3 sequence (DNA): TGTGCCAGCAGCGTTCGGGGGGTCGGGACAGATACGCAGTATTTT.

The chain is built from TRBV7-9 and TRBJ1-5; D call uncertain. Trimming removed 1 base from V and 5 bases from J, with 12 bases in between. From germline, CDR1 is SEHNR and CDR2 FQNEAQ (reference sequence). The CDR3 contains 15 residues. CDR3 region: CASSLDSQPYQPQHF. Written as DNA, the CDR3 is TGTGCCAGCAGCTTAGACAGCCAACCCTATCAGCCCCAGCATTTT. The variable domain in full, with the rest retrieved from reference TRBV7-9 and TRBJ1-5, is DTGVSQNPRHKITKRGQNVTFRCDPISEHNRLYWYRQTLGQGPEFLTYFQNEAQLEKSRLLSDRFSAERPKGSFSTLEIQRTEQGDSAMYLCASSLDSQPYQPQHFGDGTRLSIL.

CDR3 amino acids: CATSGLNTGATGSGELFF. The CDR3 DNA sequence: TGTGCCACCAGCGGGTTAAATACAGGGGCAACGGGGTCTGGGGAGCTGTTTTTT. The rearrangement joins TRBV15 to TRBJ2-2; TRBD1 matches 7 bases. CDR1 LNHNV and CDR2 YYDKDF come from the germline V gene (reference sequence). The CDR3 has 18 residues. V dropped 5 bases and J dropped 8; count of bases not matched to a gene: 20.

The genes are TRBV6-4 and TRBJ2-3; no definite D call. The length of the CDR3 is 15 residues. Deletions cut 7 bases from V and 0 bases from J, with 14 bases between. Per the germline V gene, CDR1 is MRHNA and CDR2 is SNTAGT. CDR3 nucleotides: TGTGCCAGCATTGTAGCAACCACTAGCACAGATACGCAGTATTTT. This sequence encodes CASIVATTSTDTQYF.

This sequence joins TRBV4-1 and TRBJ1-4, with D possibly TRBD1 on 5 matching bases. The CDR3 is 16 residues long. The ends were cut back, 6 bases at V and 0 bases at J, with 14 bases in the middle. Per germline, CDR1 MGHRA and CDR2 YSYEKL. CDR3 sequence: CASSQQGMATNEKLFF. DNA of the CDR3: TGCGCCAGCAGTCAGCAGGGTATGGCAACTAATGAAAAACTGTTTTTT.

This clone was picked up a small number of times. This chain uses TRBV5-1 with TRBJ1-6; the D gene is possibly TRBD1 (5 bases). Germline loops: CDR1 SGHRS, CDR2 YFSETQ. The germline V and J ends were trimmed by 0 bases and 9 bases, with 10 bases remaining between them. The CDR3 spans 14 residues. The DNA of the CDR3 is TGCGCCAGCAGCTTGGGACAGCACCTTTCACCCCTCCACTTT. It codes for CASSLGQHLSPLHF.